The rows below give T cell receptor beta chains drawn from one sample of a study of PD-L1 blockade in urothelial cancer. Using immunoSEQ multiplex PCR, the repertoire was profiled, and TCRdb retains in-frame clones only, with some absent. Here the sample spans about 87,000 clones, more than 80% being singletons. The source was PBMCs, collected around atezolizumab (anti-PD-L1) treatment. Receptor source: a woman of 80 years or more with urothelial cancer. Each CDR3 is given without its conserved first and last residue. D genes are given only for firm matches.

D gene	J gene	V gene	CDR3 protein
TRBD1	TRBJ2-3	TRBV30	AWSVTGPRGTQY
TRBD2	TRBJ2-7	TRBV11-2	ASSLLRENPYEQY
.	TRBJ2-5	TRBV6-5	ASSLIFQETQY
TRBD1	TRBJ2-2	TRBV11-3	ASRPGQGPTGELF
TRBD1	TRBJ2-7	TRBV7-2	ASSPKDRDEQY
.	TRBJ2-1	TRBV10-3	AINTANNEQF
.	TRBJ2-1	TRBV10-3	AISERGNEQF
TRBD1	TRBJ2-7	TRBV2	ASSWDRGTYEQY
.	TRBJ2-1	TRBV5-1	ASSREGRRSYNEQF
.	TRBJ1-2	TRBV19	ASSIRVDYGYT
.	TRBJ1-1	TRBV4-1	ASSQEVRGANTEAF
TRBD1	TRBJ1-4	TRBV5-1	ASSLGQGQENEKLF
TRBD1	TRBJ2-5	TRBV5-6	ASSFSGQGQETQY
TRBD2	TRBJ2-7	TRBV5-1	ASSLSPSGSHEQY
TRBD2	TRBJ2-1	TRBV18	ASSTLAGTDEQF
.	TRBJ1-5	TRBV28	ASSLGGTSQPQH
.	TRBJ1-5	TRBV28	ASSLELEPQH
.	TRBJ2-7	TRBV18	ASSPGRQAYEQY
.	TRBJ1-1	TRBV14	ASSPYTGNPEAF
TRBD1	TRBJ2-2	TRBV30	AWSVWRQGTNTGELF
TRBD2	TRBJ2-5	TRBV27	ASSPYGGVTQETQY
TRBD1	TRBJ2-5	TRBV9	ASSVTGGKETQY
.	TRBJ2-3	TRBV4-2	ASSQAATSTDTQY
TRBD1	TRBJ1-2	TRBV7-2	ASSPNSDRGNYGYT
.	TRBJ2-7	TRBV2	ASKDTFYEQY
TRBD1	TRBJ1-2	TRBV5-4	ASSRVGTDNYGYT
TRBD1	TRBJ1-5	TRBV29-1	SVLLGTGGFNQPQH
TRBD2	TRBJ2-1	TRBV28	ASSPPGRANNEQF
.	TRBJ2-1	TRBV11-2	ASSPLRSYNEQF
TRBD1	TRBJ2-3	TRBV30	AWSIGQGTDTQY
.	TRBJ2-7	TRBV5-1	ASSLAGRNSYEQY